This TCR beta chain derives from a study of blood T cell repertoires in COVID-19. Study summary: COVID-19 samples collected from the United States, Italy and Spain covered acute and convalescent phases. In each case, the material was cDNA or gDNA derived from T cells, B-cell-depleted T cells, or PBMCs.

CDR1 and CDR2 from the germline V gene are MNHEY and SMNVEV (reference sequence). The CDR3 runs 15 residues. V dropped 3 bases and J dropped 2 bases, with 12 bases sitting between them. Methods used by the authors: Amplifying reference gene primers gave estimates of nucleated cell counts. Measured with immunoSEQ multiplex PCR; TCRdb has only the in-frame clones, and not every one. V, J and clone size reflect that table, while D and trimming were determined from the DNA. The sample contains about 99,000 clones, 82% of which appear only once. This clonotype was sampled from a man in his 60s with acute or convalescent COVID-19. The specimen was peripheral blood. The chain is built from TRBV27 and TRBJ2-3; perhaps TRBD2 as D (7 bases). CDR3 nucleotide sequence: TGTGCCAGCAGTTTGGGCGGGGGCCTCACAGATACGCAGTATTTT. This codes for CASSLGGGLTDTQYF.